The clone carrying this T cell receptor beta chain occurred a few times. The CDR3 is 16 amino acids. The germline gives CDR1 SGHRS, CDR2 YFSETQ. V shed 5 bases and J 1 base; nucleotides not matched to a gene: 9. The data derive from a study of blood T cell repertoires in COVID-19. Whole-study context: PBMCs, B-cell-depleted T cells, or T cells provided the cDNA or gDNA that made up the material.

The table came from immunoSEQ multiplex PCR; TCRdb's copy has only in-frame clones and leaves some out. The sample has 310,000 or so clones, 87% seen once. V usage is TRBV5-1 and J usage is TRBJ1-1, with 9 bases matching TRBD1. The source material was peripheral blood. This TCR was sampled from a woman in her fifties or sixties who had recovered from COVID-19. In DNA, the CDR3 is TGCGCCAGCAGTTTCGGGACAGGGTCGTGGAACACTGAAGCTTTCTTT. It yields the protein CASSFGTGSWNTEAFF.